A single sample gave rise to the 14 T cell receptor beta chains below, sequenced in a study of cytomegalovirus exposure and HLA in healthy donors (TCRdb year 2017). The library came from the immunoSEQ multiplex PCR assay. For the multiplex PCR, a mixture combining 60 forward primers for TCR Vbeta segments and 13 reverse primers for TCR Jbeta segments was used. Not all clones reach the TCRdb copy of this immuneACCESS table, which keeps in-frame sequences only. Checked studies attribute under half of the gap to unresolved V genes and leave the rest unexplained. This sample is represented by some 140,000 clones; around 82% of them were singletons. The ten largest account for roughly 5.3% of the sample. Sequencing used PBMCs. The receptors here all came from a woman aged 40-49 years in good health and CMV-seropositive.

The chain has TRBV2 and TRBJ1-5; D is undetermined. The CDR3 runs 12 residues. Trimming left V 3 bases short and J 5 bases short, with 5 bases between. Germline loops: CDR1 SNHLY, CDR2 FYNNEI. CDR3: CASSDGDQPQHF. In nucleotides, the CDR3 is TGTGCCAGCAGTGACGGAGATCAGCCCCAGCATTTT.

V gene TRBV2 combines with J gene TRBJ1-1; D is ambiguous. Deletions cut 5 bases from V and 6 bases from J, with 10 bases between. The CDR3 runs to 12 residues. Germline V gene sequence: CDR1 SNHLY, CDR2 FYNNEI. For the CDR3, the DNA is TGTGCCAGCAGTTCAAGCTTAGCTGAAGCTTTCTTT. Translated, it gives CASSSSLAEAFF.

CDR3 residues: CAWSPGTSGYNEQFF. In DNA, the CDR3 is TGTGCCTGGAGTCCCGGGACTAGCGGCTACAATGAGCAGTTCTTC. The chain couples TRBV30 to TRBJ2-1; 11 nucleotides line up with TRBD2. The germline gives CDR1 GTSNPN, CDR2 SVGIG (reference sequence). The CDR3 sequence is 15 residues long. Losses at the gene ends were 2 bases for V and 3 bases for J; bases not matched to a gene: 3. Full variable domain (remainder filled in from reference TRBV30 and TRBJ2-1): SQTIHQWPATLVQPVGSPLSLECTVEGTSNPNLYWYRQAAGRGLQLLFYSVGIGQISSEVPQNLSASRPQDRQFILSSKKLLLSDSGFYLCAWSPGTSGYNEQFFGPGTRLTVL.

The genes are TRBV19 and TRBJ1-4, with 8 bases lining up with TRBD1. This CDR3 spans 15 amino acids. Germline CDR1 LNHDA, CDR2 SQIVND (reference sequence). Losses at the gene ends were 4 bases for V and 7 bases for J; bases not matched to a gene: 8. CDR3 loop: CASSNGQGRTEKLFF. In DNA, the CDR3 is TGTGCCAGTAGTAACGGACAGGGAAGGACTGAAAAACTGTTTTTT.

V is TRBV6-6 and J is TRBJ2-5; D unresolved. The germline CDR1 and CDR2 sequences are MNHNY and SVGAGI (reference sequence). The CDR3 runs 14 residues. V was shortened by 7 bases and J by 4 bases, with 16 bases between the two germline ends. CDR3 DNA: TGTGCCAGCACTAAGTCGGTTCTTGGAGAGACCCAGTACTTC. This sequence encodes CASTKSVLGETQYF.

The J gene is TRBJ2-1, the V gene TRBV5-8; 7 nucleotides line up with TRBD2. CDR1 is SGHTS, CDR2 YDEGEE, per germline. This CDR3 contains 16 residues. With 2 bases clipped from V and 4 bases from J, the junction kept 9 bases outside the gene matches. CDR3 nucleotide sequence: TGTGCCAGCAGCTTCTTTAGGCTAGCGGTATACAATGAGCAGTTCTTC. Its protein product is CASSFFRLAVYNEQFF.

The chain couples TRBV9 to TRBJ2-6; 7 bases fit TRBD1. The CDR3 has 16 amino acids. Germline loops: CDR1 SGDLS, CDR2 YYNGEE. The J segment lost 6 bases and the V segment lost 4 bases, leaving 10 bases of the junction unmatched. CDR3 coding DNA: TGTGCCAGCAGCTTGCGACAGGGTCTTGTGGCCAACGTCCTGACTTTC. It yields the protein CASSLRQGLVANVLTF.

This chain uses TRBV27 with TRBJ2-1; the match to TRBD2 covers 9 bases. V lost 6 bases to trimming and J lost 1 base; unmatched junction nucleotides: 4. This CDR3 has 15 amino acids. Per germline, CDR1 MNHEY and CDR2 SMNVEV (reference sequence). CDR3 coding DNA: TGTGCCAGCAGCTATAGCGGGAGATCCTACAATGAGCAGTTCTTC. Its translation: CASSYSGRSYNEQFF.

V and J are TRBV5-1 and TRBJ2-5; 8 bases agree with TRBD2. Trimming took 0 bases from V and 2 from J; bases not matched to a gene: 3. The germline gives CDR1 SGHRS, CDR2 YFSETQ. The CDR3 loop spans 15 amino acids. The CDR3 is CASSLVAGGQETQYF. The CDR3 nucleotides are TGCGCCAGCAGCTTGGTTGCGGGAGGTCAAGAGACCCAGTACTTC.

The chain carries TRBV30 and TRBJ2-7; 9 bases are shared with TRBD2. The CDR3 covers 15 residues. V lost 3 bases and J lost 0; bases outside the gene matches: 6. Per germline, CDR1 GTSNPN and CDR2 SVGIG (reference sequence). DNA of the CDR3: TGTGCCTGGAGCACTGCTAGCGGGAACTCCTACGAGCAGTACTTC. Amino acids: CAWSTASGNSYEQYF.

The chain joins TRBV5-6 to TRBJ1-4; possible D gene TRBD1, 5 bases. This CDR3 region has 17 residues. Germline V gene data show CDR1 as SGHDT and CDR2 as YYEEEE. V lost 2 bases and J 0 bases, leaving 14 bases between the germline ends. CDR3 amino acids: CASSFRASLATNEKLFF. Here the CDR3 DNA reads TGTGCCAGCAGCTTCAGGGCAAGTCTCGCAACTAATGAAAAACTGTTTTTT.

The rearrangement links TRBV6-5 to TRBJ1-3; D remains unclear. The germline CDR1 and CDR2 sequences are MNHEY and SVGAGI. This CDR3 comprises 13 residues. The V end was cut by 3 bases, the J end by 2 bases, with 5 bases between. The CDR3 region is CASSYNTGNTIYF. CDR3 nucleotides: TGTGCCAGCAGTTATAATACTGGAAACACCATATATTTT.

The J gene is TRBJ1-1, the V gene TRBV2, with D hard to call. Germline assignment: CDR1 SNHLY and CDR2 FYNNEI. V lost 8 bases, J lost 2 bases, and 18 bases lay in between. The CDR3 extends over 15 amino acids. The CDR3 DNA follows: TGTGCCAGCCAAGCAGAGGCCGTGGGTAACACTGAAGCTTTCTTT. This codes for CASQAEAVGNTEAFF. The full variable domain, its missing parts supplied by reference TRBV2 and TRBJ1-1, is EPEVTQTPSHQVTQMGQEVILRCVPISNHLYFYWYRQILGQKVEFLVSFYNNEISEKSEIFDDQFSVERPDGSNFTLKIRSTKLEDSAMYFCASQAEAVGNTEAFFGQGTRLTVV.

This rearrangement joins TRBV28 to TRBJ1-5; 7 positions agree with TRBD1. V was pared by 5 bases and J by 7 bases, with 11 bases of the junction left unmatched. In germline, CDR1 is MDHEN, CDR2 SYDVKM. CDR3 length equals 15 residues. CDR3 sequence: CASSPPLTGDQPQHF. In DNA form, the CDR3 reads TGTGCCAGCAGTCCCCCACTCACAGGGGACCAGCCCCAGCATTTT.